This TCR beta chain was sequenced for a study of Tregs in tolerant kidney transplant recipients. Sequenced by immunoSEQ multiplex PCR; TCRdb stores in-frame clones only, minus some. The table lists under 80,000 clones, 80% to 90% of them singletons. This material consisted of Tregs from blood, taken before the transplant. This clonotype originated in a human donor who received a combined kidney and bone marrow transplant.

CDR3 coding DNA: TGTGCCAGCAGCTTAAAGAGAGCCTACGAGCAGTACTTC. Translation gives CASSLKRAYEQYF. The genes are TRBV7-8 and TRBJ2-7; D is unresolved. V was clipped by 2 bases and J by 2 bases, with 7 bases between them. The CDR3 has 13 amino acids. Germline CDR1 and CDR2: SGHVS and FQNEAQ.